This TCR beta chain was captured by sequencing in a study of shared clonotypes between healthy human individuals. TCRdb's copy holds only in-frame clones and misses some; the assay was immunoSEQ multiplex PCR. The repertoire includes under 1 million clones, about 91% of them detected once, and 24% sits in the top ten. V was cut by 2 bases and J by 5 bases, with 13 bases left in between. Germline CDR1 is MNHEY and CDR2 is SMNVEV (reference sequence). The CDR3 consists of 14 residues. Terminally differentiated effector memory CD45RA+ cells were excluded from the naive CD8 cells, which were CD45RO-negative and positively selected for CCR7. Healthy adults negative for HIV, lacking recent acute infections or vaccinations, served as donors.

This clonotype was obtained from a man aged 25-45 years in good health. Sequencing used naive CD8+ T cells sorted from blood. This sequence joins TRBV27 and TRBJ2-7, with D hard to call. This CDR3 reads CASSLRAAGNEQYF. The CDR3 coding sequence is TGTGCCAGCAGTTTACGAGCAGCTGGCAACGAGCAGTACTTC.